This T cell receptor (beta chain) was observed in a study of T cells in Graves' hyperthyroidism and ophthalmopathy. Study results and limitations: Ophthalmopathy was distinguished from stable hyperthyroidism by 13 V-J signatures.

About this clonotype itself: Its antigen is undetermined.

The germline V gene has CDR1 MNHEY and CDR2 SMNVEV (reference sequence). CDR3 length equals 16 residues. The V segment lost 4 bases and the J segment 0 bases; nucleotides outside the gene matches: 6. Authors of the study amplified TCR beta CDR3 regions from RNA transcripts. HTBI primers drove first-round RT-PCR of the TCR CDR3. TCRdb itself ran the multiplex PCR reads through MiXCR, one entry per CDR3 protein. The repertoire holds about 640,000 distinct CDR3 sequences, less than 25% seen once, with under 35% in the top ten. V is TRBV27 and J is TRBJ2-3; 8 nucleotides line up with TRBD1. The sequence derives from a man aged 30-40 years with Graves' ophthalmopathy. The sequenced material came from blood. CDR3 residues: CASSSLQGGSTDTQYF. The CDR3 coding sequence is TGTGCCAGCAGTTCCCTACAGGGGGGTAGCACAGATACGCAGTATTTT.